This passage covers 5 T cell receptor beta chains from one sample sequenced in a study of control samples from healthy donors and cancer patients. Using immunoSEQ multiplex PCR, the repertoire was profiled, and TCRdb retains in-frame clones only, with some absent. The data show approximately 97,000 clones, with 92% seen just once and under 3% held by the top ten. Material: blood. These receptors originate from a young woman in good health.

This clone was counted between two and nine times. The V gene is TRBV11-2, the J gene TRBJ2-1, with TRBD2 identical over 8 bases. CDR3 size: 17 residues. Germline V lookup: CDR1 SGHAT, CDR2 FQNNGV. V lost 1 base to trimming and J lost 5 bases; unmatched junction nucleotides: 10. CDR3 in DNA: TGTGCCAGCAGCTTAGGTCCGGGACTAGAGGCCCACAATGAGCAGTTCTTC. Translated, it gives CASSLGPGLEAHNEQFF.

CDR3 region: CSASAWDSSTYEQYF. For the CDR3, the DNA is TGCAGTGCTAGTGCCTGGGACAGCTCGACCTACGAGCAGTACTTC. The J gene is TRBJ2-7, the V gene TRBV20-1; 7 nucleotides agree with TRBD1. The length of the CDR3 is 15 residues. V shed 3 bases, J shed 2 bases, and the junction held 10 bases outside the gene matches. Per the germline V gene, CDR1 is DFQATT and CDR2 is SNEGSKA (reference sequence).

The genes are TRBV29-1 and TRBJ2-3; D gene uncertain. CDR3 length: 13 amino acids. The V end was cut by 3 bases, the J end by 4 bases, with 11 bases between. CDR1 SQVTM and CDR2 ANQGSEA come from the germline V gene. The CDR3 spells CSVDGGRADTQYF. The CDR3 DNA is TGCAGCGTTGACGGCGGTCGGGCAGATACGCAGTATTTT.

The gene calls are TRBV12-3 or TRBV12-4 and TRBJ1-3; TRBD1 aligns across 7 bases. The CDR3 is made up of 13 amino acids. The trim removed 9 bases at V and 2 bases at J, leaving 4 bases unmatched. The CDR3 here is CASGRGPGNTIYF. The CDR3 DNA reads as TGTGCCAGTGGAAGGGGGCCTGGAAACACCATATATTTT.

V is TRBV4-2 and J is TRBJ1-3; D unresolved. V gave up 0 bases and J gave up 2 bases, with 11 bases separating them. Germline V gives CDR1 LGHNA, CDR2 YNFKEQ. This CDR3 has 16 amino acids. The CDR3 bases are TGTGCCAGCAGCCAAGAACTACATACTACTGGAAACACCATATATTTT. Translating it yields CASSQELHTTGNTIYF.